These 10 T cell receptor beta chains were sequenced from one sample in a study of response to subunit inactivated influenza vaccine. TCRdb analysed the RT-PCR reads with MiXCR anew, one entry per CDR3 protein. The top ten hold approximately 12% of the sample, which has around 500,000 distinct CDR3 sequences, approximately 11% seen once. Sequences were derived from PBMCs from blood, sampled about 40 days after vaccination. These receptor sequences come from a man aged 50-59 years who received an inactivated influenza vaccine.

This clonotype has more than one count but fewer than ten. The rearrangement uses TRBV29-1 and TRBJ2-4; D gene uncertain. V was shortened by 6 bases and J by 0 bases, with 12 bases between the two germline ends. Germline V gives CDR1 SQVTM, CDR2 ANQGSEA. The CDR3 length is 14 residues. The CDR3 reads CSVTGRLAKNIQYF. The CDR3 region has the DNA TGCAGCGTCACTGGACGGCTAGCCAAAAACATTCAGTACTTC.

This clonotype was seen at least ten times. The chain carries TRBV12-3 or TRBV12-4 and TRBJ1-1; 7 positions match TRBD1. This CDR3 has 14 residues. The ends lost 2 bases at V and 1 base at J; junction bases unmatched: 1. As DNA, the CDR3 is TGTGCCAGCAGTTTAAACAGGGGGAACACTGAAGCTTTCTTT. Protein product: CASSLNRGNTEAFF.

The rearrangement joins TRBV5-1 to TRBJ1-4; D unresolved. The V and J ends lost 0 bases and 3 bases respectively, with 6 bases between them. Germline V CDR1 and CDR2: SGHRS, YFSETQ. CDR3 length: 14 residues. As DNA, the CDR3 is TGCGCCAGCAGCTTGGGCAAATCTAATGAAAAACTGTTTTTT. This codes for CASSLGKSNEKLFF.

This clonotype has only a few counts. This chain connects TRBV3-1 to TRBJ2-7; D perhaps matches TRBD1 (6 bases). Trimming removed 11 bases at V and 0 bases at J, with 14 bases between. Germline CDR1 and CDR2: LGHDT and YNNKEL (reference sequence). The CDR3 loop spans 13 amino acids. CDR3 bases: TGTGCCGCCGGAGGCAGGGGCTCCTACGAGCAGTACTTC. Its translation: CAAGGRGSYEQYF.

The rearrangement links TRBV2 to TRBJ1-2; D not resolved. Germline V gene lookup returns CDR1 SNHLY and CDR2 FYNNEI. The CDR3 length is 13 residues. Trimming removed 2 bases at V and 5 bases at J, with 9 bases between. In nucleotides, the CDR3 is TGTGCCAGCAGTGAACCCCCCGGGTATGGCTACACCTTC. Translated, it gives CASSEPPGYGYTF. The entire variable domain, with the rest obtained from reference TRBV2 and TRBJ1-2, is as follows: EPEVTQTPSHQVTQMGQEVILRCVPISNHLYFYWYRQILGQKVEFLVSFYNNEISEKSEIFDDQFSVERPDGSNFTLKIRSTKLEDSAMYFCASSEPPGYGYTFGSGTRLTVV.

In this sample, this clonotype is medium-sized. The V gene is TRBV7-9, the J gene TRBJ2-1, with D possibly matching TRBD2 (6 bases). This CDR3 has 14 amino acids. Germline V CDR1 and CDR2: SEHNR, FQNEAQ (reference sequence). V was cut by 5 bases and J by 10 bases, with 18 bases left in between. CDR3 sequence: CASSPPGGIGEQFF. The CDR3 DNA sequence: TGTGCCAGCAGCCCCCCTGGGGGGATAGGGGAGCAGTTCTTC.

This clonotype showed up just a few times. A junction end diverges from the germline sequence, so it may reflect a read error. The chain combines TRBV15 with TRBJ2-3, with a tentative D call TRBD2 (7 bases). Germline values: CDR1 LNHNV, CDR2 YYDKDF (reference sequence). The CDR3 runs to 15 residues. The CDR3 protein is CATSRGGGLTDSQYF. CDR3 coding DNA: TGTGCCACCAGCAGAGGCGGGGGCCTCACAGATTCGCAGTATTTT.

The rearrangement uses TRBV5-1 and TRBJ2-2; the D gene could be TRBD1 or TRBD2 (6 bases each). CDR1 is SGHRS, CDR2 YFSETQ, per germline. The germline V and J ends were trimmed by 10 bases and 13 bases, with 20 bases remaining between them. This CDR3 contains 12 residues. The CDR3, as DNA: TGCGCCTCGAATGGCTCGGGGGCTCGGCTGTTTTTT. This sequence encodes CASNGSGARLFF.

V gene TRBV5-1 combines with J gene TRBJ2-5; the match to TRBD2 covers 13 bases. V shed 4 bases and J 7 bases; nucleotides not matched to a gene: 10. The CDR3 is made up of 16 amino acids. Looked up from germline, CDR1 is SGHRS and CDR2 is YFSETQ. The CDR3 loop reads CASSPQTSGGPGTQYF. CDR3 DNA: TGCGCCAGCAGCCCGCAGACTAGCGGGGGGCCGGGGACCCAGTACTTC.

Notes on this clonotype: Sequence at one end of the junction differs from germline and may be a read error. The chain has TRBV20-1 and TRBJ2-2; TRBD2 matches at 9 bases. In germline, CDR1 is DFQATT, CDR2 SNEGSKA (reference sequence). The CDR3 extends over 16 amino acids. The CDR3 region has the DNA TGCTGTGCTAGAGATCATGGCGGGAGGGGAACCGGGGAGCTGTTTTTT. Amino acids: CCARDHGGRGTGELFF.